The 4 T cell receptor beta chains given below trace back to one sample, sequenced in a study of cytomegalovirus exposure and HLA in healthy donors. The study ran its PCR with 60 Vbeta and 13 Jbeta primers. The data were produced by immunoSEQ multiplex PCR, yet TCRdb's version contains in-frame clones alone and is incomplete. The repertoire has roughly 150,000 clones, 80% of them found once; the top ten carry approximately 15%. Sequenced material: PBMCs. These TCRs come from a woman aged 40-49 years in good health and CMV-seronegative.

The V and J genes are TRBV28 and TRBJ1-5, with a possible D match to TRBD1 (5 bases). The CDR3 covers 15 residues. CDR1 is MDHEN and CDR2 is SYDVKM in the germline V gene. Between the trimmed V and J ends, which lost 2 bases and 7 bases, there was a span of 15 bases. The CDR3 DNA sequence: TGTGCCAGCAGTTTACAGCCGTCCGCAGGGCAGCCCCAGCATTTT. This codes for CASSLQPSAGQPQHF.

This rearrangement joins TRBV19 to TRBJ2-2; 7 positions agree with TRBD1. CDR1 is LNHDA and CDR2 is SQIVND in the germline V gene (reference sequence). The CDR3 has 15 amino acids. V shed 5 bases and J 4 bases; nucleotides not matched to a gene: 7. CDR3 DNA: TGTGCCAGTAGTTTTGGACAGGTCCCCACCGGGGAGCTGTTTTTT. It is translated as CASSFGQVPTGELFF.

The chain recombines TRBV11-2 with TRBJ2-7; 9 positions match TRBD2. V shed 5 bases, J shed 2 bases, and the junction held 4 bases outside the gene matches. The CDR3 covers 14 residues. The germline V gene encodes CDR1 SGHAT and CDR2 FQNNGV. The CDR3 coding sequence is TGTGCCAGCAGCGTTAGCGGGGGCCCCTACGAGCAGTACTTC. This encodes CASSVSGGPYEQYF.

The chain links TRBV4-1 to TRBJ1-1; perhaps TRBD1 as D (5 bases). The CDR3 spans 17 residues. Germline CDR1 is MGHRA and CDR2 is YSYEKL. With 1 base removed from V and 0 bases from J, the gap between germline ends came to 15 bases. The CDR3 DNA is TGCGCCAGCAGCCAAGTCAGGGCTTTTAATATGAACACTGAAGCTTTCTTT. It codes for CASSQVRAFNMNTEAFF.